A selection of T cell receptor beta chains follows, all from one sample in a study of CXCR3-negative and CXCR3-positive naive CD8 T cells. One entry per CDR3 protein, without DNA, is what TCRdb gives after re-calling the 5' RACE reads. This listing includes 6,000 to 7,000 distinct CDR3 sequences. Input material: naive CXCR3+ CD8+ T cells from blood. The origin of the receptors is a human donor in good health. Some clones in this sample may be carry-over from other donors' samples. CDR3s include the opening cysteine and the closing phenylalanine or tryptophan. A row's size may be missing; if present it is once, few, many or a size class.

V	J	size	CDR3
TRBV14	TRBJ2-2	medium-sized	CASSPPGRTMINTGELFF
TRBV20-1	TRBJ2-5	medium-sized	CSERGDQETQYF
TRBV29-1	TRBJ1-2	NA	CSARTDYGYTF
TRBV7-6	TRBJ1-4	medium-sized	CASSLEPLAEKLFF
TRBV12-3/TRBV12-4	TRBJ1-5	NA	CASSLSGTGGVQPQHF
TRBV19	TRBJ1-3	NA	CASSPRGTPVGNTIYF
TRBV7-8	TRBJ1-5	medium-sized	CASSPGGHQPQHF
TRBV29-1	TRBJ2-7	NA	CSVGGKSYEQYF
TRBV5-1	TRBJ2-3	medium-sized	CASSPPASGPTDTQYF
TRBV28	TRBJ2-5	NA	CASSGPREGLETQYF
TRBV6-2/TRBV6-3	TRBJ2-7	medium-sized	CASSQQPYEQYF
TRBV29-1	TRBJ1-1	NA	CSVEDLGGGHAEAFF
TRBV29-1	TRBJ2-7	medium-sized	CSMTTGNEQYF
TRBV29-1	TRBJ2-6	medium-sized	CSVEGLEGLGGANVLTF
TRBV29-1	TRBJ1-1	medium-sized	CSVTENTEAFF
TRBV29-1	TRBJ2-7	medium-sized	CSVVGVGSSYEQYF
TRBV18	TRBJ1-5	NA	CASSLTDQPQHF
TRBV9	TRBJ2-7	medium-sized	CASSAGQGDEQYF
TRBV6-6	TRBJ2-5	medium-sized	CATWDGNWFPEETQYF
TRBV7-9	TRBJ1-5	medium-sized	CASSSSEISNQPQHF
TRBV19	TRBJ1-1	NA	CASSIPTYTEAFF
TRBV19	TRBJ1-1	medium-sized	CATTVYPGALNTEAFF
TRBV29-1	TRBJ2-1	medium-sized	CSVVGGIGNEQFF
TRBV28	TRBJ2-3	medium-sized	CASSPRVTDTQYF
TRBV20-1	TRBJ2-2	medium-sized	CSARDLGRGNTGELFF
TRBV29-1	TRBJ2-1	NA	CSVDIAGMTYNEQFF
TRBV2	TRBJ2-5	NA	CASNPGEGETQYF
TRBV14	TRBJ1-2	NA	CASSGTGLYGYTF
TRBV29-1	TRBJ2-4	NA	CSVIGAKNIQYF
TRBV2	TRBJ1-5	medium-sized	CASSEGVGGSNQPQHF
TRBV7-3	TRBJ2-2	medium-sized	CASSLFRTRNTGELFF
TRBV10-2	TRBJ2-7	NA	CASGHNTYEQYF
TRBV29-1	TRBJ2-1	NA	CSVEDFEREDNEQFF
TRBV6-5	TRBJ2-1	NA	CASSYLSGEDTYNEQFF
TRBV25-1	TRBJ2-7	NA	CASSWTTQHEQYF
TRBV21-1	TRBJ2-5	NA	CASSKEGRIETQYF
TRBV29-1	TRBJ2-7	medium-sized	CSVGLAGRQYF
TRBV28	TRBJ1-2	NA	CASSQPTAKGGYTF
TRBV29-1	TRBJ1-2	NA	CSVESRGQYGYTF
TRBV29-1	TRBJ2-5	medium-sized	CSVEAGGFRETQYF
TRBV12-3/TRBV12-4	TRBJ2-7	NA	CASSGGQGLIHEQYF
TRBV7-9	TRBJ2-7	medium-sized	CASSTGGYEQYF
TRBV25-1	TRBJ2-7	NA	CASTQGGEQYF
TRBV5-1	TRBJ2-1	NA	CASSLGKSSYNEQFF
TRBV12-3/TRBV12-4	TRBJ1-1	NA	CASSSGWGVPAEAFF
TRBV27	TRBJ2-5	NA	CASSSPGTSGETQYF
TRBV29-1	TRBJ2-1	NA	CSVETGNEQFF
TRBV29-1	TRBJ2-7	medium-sized	CSVRHGSYEQYF
TRBV29-1	TRBJ2-6	NA	CSVEEFPLGNSGANVLTF
TRBV14	TRBJ2-2	NA	CASSHAWGQGATGELFF
TRBV12-5	TRBJ2-1	medium-sized	CASGLVMASGRDLPYNEQFF
TRBV20-1	TRBJ2-7	NA	CSARVEGTGAYEQYF
TRBV4-2	TRBJ1-1	NA	CASSRQLREEAFF
TRBV10-3	TRBJ2-1	NA	CAISEYPSSNEQFF
TRBV29-1	TRBJ1-2	NA	CSVRGNYGYTF
TRBV29-1	TRBJ2-6	NA	CSVAGVLSGANVLTF
TRBV20-1	TRBJ2-3	medium-sized	CSLLDRLSTDTQYF